This paragraph reports one T cell receptor beta chain. This sample was taken from a study of CD8+ T cells in alopecia areata. On the study more broadly: Among treated patients, oral tofacitinib was administered at 5 to 10 mg twice daily.

Following extraction, RNA underwent reverse transcription to cDNA, which served as the sequencing template. Clones were sequenced by immunoSEQ multiplex PCR, and TCRdb holds only the in-frame ones, with some missing. The sample comprises hundreds of thousands of clones, approximately 61% of which are singletons, and around 1.2% rests with the top ten. Germline V CDR1 and CDR2: MGHDK, SYGVNS. The CDR3 spans 15 residues. Trimming left V 8 bases short and J 5 bases short, with 21 bases between. It was from alopecia areata patients that lesional scalp punch biopsies and peripheral blood were collected. The sequence was obtained from a human donor with alopecia areata. Sequences were derived from CD4+ T cells sorted from blood, sampled at week 0. The V and J genes are TRBV25-1 and TRBJ2-5; D is possibly TRBD2 (7 bases). The CDR3 DNA reads TGTGCCAGCGGACCTGACGAGGGGAGGGGGGAGACCCAGTACTTC. Translated, it gives CASGPDEGRGETQYF.